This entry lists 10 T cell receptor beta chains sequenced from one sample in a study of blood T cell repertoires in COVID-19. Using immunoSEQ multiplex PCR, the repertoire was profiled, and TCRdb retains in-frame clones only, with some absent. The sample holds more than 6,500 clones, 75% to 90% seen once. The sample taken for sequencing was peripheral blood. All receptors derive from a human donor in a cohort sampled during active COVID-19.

CDR3 protein: CAINQGGEQYF. The CDR3 DNA is TGTGCCATCAACCAAGGGGGCGAGCAGTACTTC. The chain recombines TRBV10-3 with TRBJ2-7; a possible D gene is TRBD1 (6 bases). From germline, CDR1 is ENHRY and CDR2 SYGVKD. V was clipped by 7 bases and J by 6 bases, with 10 bases between them. The CDR3 is 11 residues long.

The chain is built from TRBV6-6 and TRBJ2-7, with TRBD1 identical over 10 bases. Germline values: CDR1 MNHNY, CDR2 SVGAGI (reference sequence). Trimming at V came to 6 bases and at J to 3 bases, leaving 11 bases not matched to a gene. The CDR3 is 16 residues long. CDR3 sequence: CASRDPGTGELYEQYF. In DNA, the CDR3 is TGTGCCAGCAGGGACCCCGGGACAGGGGAACTCTACGAGCAGTACTTC.

CDR3 residues: CASSFVWRDTGELFF. CDR3 nucleotide sequence: TGTGCCAGCAGCTTCGTATGGCGGGACACCGGGGAGCTGTTTTTT. The rearrangement uses TRBV7-9 and TRBJ2-2; D may be TRBD2 (5 bases). With 3 bases removed from V and 3 bases from J, the gap between germline ends came to 11 bases. Germline CDR1 reads SEHNR; CDR2 reads FQNEAQ (reference sequence). CDR3 length equals 15 residues.

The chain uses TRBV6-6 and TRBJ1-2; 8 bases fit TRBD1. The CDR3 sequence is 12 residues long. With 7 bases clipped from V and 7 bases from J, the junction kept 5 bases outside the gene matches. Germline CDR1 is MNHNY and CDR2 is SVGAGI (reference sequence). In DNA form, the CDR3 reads TGTGCCAGCAATCCGGACAGGGCTGGCTACACCTTC. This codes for CASNPDRAGYTF.

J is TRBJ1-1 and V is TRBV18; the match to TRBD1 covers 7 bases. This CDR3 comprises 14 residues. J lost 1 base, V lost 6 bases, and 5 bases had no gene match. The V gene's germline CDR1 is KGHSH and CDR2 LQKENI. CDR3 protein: CASSFGTENTEAFF. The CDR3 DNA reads TGTGCCAGCTCTTTCGGGACAGAGAACACTGAAGCTTTCTTT.

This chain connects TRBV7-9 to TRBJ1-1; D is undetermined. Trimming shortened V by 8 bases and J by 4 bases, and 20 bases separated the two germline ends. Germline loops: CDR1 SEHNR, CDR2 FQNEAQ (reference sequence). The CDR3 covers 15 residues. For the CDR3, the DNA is TGTGCCAGCCGCAATGGGCGCATTGCGCGCACTGAAGCTTTCTTT. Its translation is CASRNGRIARTEAFF.

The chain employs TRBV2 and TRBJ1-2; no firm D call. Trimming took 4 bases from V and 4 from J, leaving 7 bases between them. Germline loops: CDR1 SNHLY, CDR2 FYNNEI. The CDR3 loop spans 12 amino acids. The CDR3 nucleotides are TGTGCCAGCAGTGTGGCCAGCTATGGCTACACCTTC. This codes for CASSVASYGYTF.

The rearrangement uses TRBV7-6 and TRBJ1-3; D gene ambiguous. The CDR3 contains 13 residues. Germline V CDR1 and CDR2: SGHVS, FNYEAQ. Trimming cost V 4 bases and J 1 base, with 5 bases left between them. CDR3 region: CASSSTSGNTIYF. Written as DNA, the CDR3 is TGTGCCAGCAGCTCCACATCTGGAAACACCATATATTTT.

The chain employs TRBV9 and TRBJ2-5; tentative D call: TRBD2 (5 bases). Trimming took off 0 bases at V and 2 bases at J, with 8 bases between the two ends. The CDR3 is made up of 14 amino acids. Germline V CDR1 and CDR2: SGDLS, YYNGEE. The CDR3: CASSVAPGQETQYF. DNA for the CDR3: TGTGCCAGCAGCGTAGCGCCGGGGCAAGAGACCCAGTACTTC. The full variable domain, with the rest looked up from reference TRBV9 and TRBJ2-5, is DSGVTQTPKHLITATGQRVTLRCSPRSGDLSVYWYQQSLDQGLQFLIQYYNGEERAKGNILERFSAQQFPDLHSELNLSSLELGDSALYFCASSVAPGQETQYFGPGTRLLVL.

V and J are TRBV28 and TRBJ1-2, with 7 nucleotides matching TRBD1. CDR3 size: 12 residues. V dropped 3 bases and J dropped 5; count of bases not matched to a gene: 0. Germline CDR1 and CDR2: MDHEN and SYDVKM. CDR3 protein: CASSLTGYGYTF. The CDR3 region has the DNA TGTGCCAGCAGTTTGACAGGGTATGGCTACACCTTC.